A selection of T cell receptor beta chains follows, all from one sample in a study of T cells in Graves' hyperthyroidism and ophthalmopathy. TCRdb reprocessed the multiplex PCR reads via MiXCR and lists one record per CDR3 protein. This sample has about 540,000 distinct CDR3 sequences, with under 60% found just once. The sequenced material came from peripheral blood or thyroid tissue (not recorded which). These receptors were obtained from a woman between 18 and 29 years old with Graves' hyperthyroidism. CDR3s include the opening cysteine and the closing phenylalanine or tryptophan. The order of the fields is CDR3 protein, CDR3 DNA, clone size, CDR3 length, J gene, D gene, V gene. D genes are given only for firm matches. Clone size is given for some rows only: seen once, a few or many times, or a class if the clone is expanded.

CDR3: CASTQGGAGGETQYF; DNA: TGTGCCAGCACCCAAGGGGGGGCAGGGGGGGAGACCCAGTACTTC; size: few; length: 15; J: TRBJ2-5; D: .; V: TRBV28
CDR3: CASSPYRGLNTEAFF; DNA: TGTGCCAGCAGCCCATACAGGGGATTGAACACTGAAGCTTTCTTT; size: .; length: 15; J: TRBJ1-1; D: TRBD1; V: TRBV7-2
CDR3: CASSSWGGLFF; DNA: TGTGCCAGCAGTTCTTGGGGAGGACTGTTTTTT; size: .; length: 11; J: TRBJ1-4; D: .; V: TRBV9
CDR3: CASSPAREGAGELFF; DNA: TGCGCCAGCAGCCCGGCGCGGGAGGGTGCCGGGGAGCTGTTTTTT; size: many; length: 15; J: TRBJ2-2; D: TRBD2; V: TRBV5-1
CDR3: CSARHQGATEAFF; DNA: TGCAGTGCTAGGCACCAGGGGGCAACTGAAGCTTTCTTT; size: .; length: 13; J: TRBJ1-1; D: TRBD1; V: TRBV20-1
CDR3: CSARDRGRNNELFF; DNA: TGCAGTGCTAGGGACAGGGGGCGTAACAATGAGCTGTTTTTT; size: .; length: 14; J: TRBJ2-2; D: TRBD1; V: TRBV20-1
CDR3: CASSVTVGDEQYF; DNA: TGTGCCAGCAGCGTCACAGTGGGGGACGAGCAGTACTTC; size: many; length: 13; J: TRBJ2-7; D: .; V: TRBV6-5
CDR3: CASSLEASPYEPQHF; DNA: TGTGCCAGCAGCTTAGAAGCCAGCCCGTATGAGCCCCAGCATTTT; size: many; length: 15; J: TRBJ1-5; D: .; V: TRBV7-6
CDR3: CASKRDTEAFF; DNA: TGCGCCAGCAAGCGGGACACTGAAGCTTTCTTT; size: .; length: 11; J: TRBJ1-1; D: .; V: TRBV5-1
CDR3: CASSLVQQDNYEQYF; DNA: TGTGCCAGCAGCTTAGTTCAACAGGATAACTACGAGCAGTACTTC; size: many; length: 15; J: TRBJ2-7; D: .; V: TRBV7-8
CDR3: CASSYSSSLSEQYF; DNA: TGTGCCAGCAGTTACTCGTCTAGTTTAAGCGAGCAGTACTTC; size: many; length: 14; J: TRBJ2-7; D: .; V: TRBV6-6
CDR3: CAWNLDRTSGGYTF; DNA: TGTGCCTGGAACCTGGACCGGACCTCCGGCGGCTACACCTTC; size: few; length: 14; J: TRBJ1-2; D: .; V: TRBV30
CDR3: CASTQRGIYGYTF; DNA: TGTGCCAGCACCCAGCGGGGGATTTATGGCTACACCTTC; size: many; length: 13; J: TRBJ1-2; D: .; V: TRBV6-5
CDR3: CAWRSQETQYF; DNA: TGTGCCTGGAGAAGTCAAGAGACCCAGTACTTC; size: many; length: 11; J: TRBJ2-5; D: .; V: TRBV30
CDR3: CSARDVGTNGEAFF; DNA: TGCAGTGCTAGAGATGTTGGGACAAATGGGGAAGCTTTCTTT; size: .; length: 14; J: TRBJ1-1; D: .; V: TRBV20-1
CDR3: CASSEAFRRVGVSGKLFF; DNA: TGTGCCAGCAGTGAAGCGTTTAGGAGAGTGGGCGTTTCGGGAAAACTGTTTTTT; size: .; length: 18; J: TRBJ1-4; D: .; V: TRBV2
CDR3: CSARDGREDGTGANVLTF; DNA: TGCAGTGCTAGAGATGGCAGGGAGGACGGCACTGGGGCCAACGTCCTGACTTTC; size: .; length: 18; J: TRBJ2-6; D: .; V: TRBV20-1
CDR3: CSARSVGGNEKLFF; DNA: TGCAGTGCTAGGAGTGTGGGGGGGAATGAAAAACTGTTTTTT; size: .; length: 14; J: TRBJ1-4; D: .; V: TRBV20-1
CDR3: CASSLGTYELYF; DNA: TGTGCCAGCAGCTTGGGAACCTACGAGCTGTACTTC; size: .; length: 12; J: TRBJ2-7; D: .; V: TRBV7-9
CDR3: CASSLFYTDTQYF; DNA: TGTGCCAGCAGTTTATTTTACACAGATACGCAGTATTTT; size: few; length: 13; J: TRBJ2-3; D: .; V: TRBV12-3/TRBV12-4
CDR3: CASRRGGGYTF; DNA: TGTGCCAGCAGGAGGGGGGGAGGCTACACCTTC; size: few; length: 11; J: TRBJ1-2; D: .; V: TRBV2
CDR3: CASSEVLSSGTYEQYF; DNA: TGCGCCAGCAGTGAGGTTTTGTCTAGCGGAACCTACGAGCAGTACTTC; size: .; length: 16; J: TRBJ2-7; D: TRBD2; V: TRBV10-2
CDR3: CASSHGFGGGADTQYF; DNA: TGTGCCAGCAGCCATGGCTTTGGAGGCGGCGCAGATACGCAGTATTTT; size: many; length: 16; J: TRBJ2-3; D: .; V: TRBV7-3
CDR3: CASSQDRGQGAHEQYF; DNA: TGCGCCAGCAGCCAAGATCGTGGACAGGGGGCCCACGAGCAGTACTTC; size: few; length: 16; J: TRBJ2-7; D: TRBD1; V: TRBV4-1
CDR3: CASSEEVDTGELFF; DNA: TGTGCCAGCAGTGAAGAGGTGGACACCGGGGAGCTGTTTTTT; size: few; length: 14; J: TRBJ2-2; D: .; V: TRBV2
CDR3: CASTHSGANVLTF; DNA: TGTGCCAGCACCCACTCTGGGGCCAACGTCCTGACTTTC; size: many; length: 13; J: TRBJ2-6; D: .; V: TRBV25-1
CDR3: CASSLGMGTLSGANVLTF; DNA: TGTGCCAGCAGCTTGGGCATGGGGACCCTCTCTGGGGCCAACGTCCTGACTTTC; size: many; length: 18; J: TRBJ2-6; D: .; V: TRBV5-6
CDR3: CASSIRAGGTEAFF; DNA: TGTGCCAGCAGCATCCGGGCGGGGGGCACTGAAGCTTTCTTT; size: .; length: 14; J: TRBJ1-1; D: .; V: TRBV5-6
CDR3: CASSTRDRGIEQYF; DNA: TGTGCCAGCAGTACCCGGGACAGGGGGATCGAGCAGTACTTC; size: .; length: 14; J: TRBJ2-7; D: TRBD1; V: TRBV12-3/TRBV12-4
CDR3: CASRAGTGWNTGELFF; DNA: TGTGCCAGTAGGGCCGGGACAGGCTGGAACACCGGGGAGCTGTTTTTT; size: .; length: 16; J: TRBJ2-2; D: TRBD1; V: TRBV19
CDR3: CASSPNYNEQFF; DNA: TGTGCCAGCAGCCCGAATTACAATGAGCAGTTCTTC; size: .; length: 12; J: TRBJ2-1; D: .; V: TRBV7-2
CDR3: CASSERPKNTGELFF; DNA: TGTGCCAGCAGTGAAAGGCCCAAGAACACCGGGGAGCTGTTTTTT; size: many; length: 15; J: TRBJ2-2; D: .; V: TRBV2
CDR3: CASSVDPLDSFTGELFF; DNA: TGTGCCAGCAGCGTAGACCCCTTGGACTCCTTCACCGGGGAGCTGTTTTTT; size: many; length: 17; J: TRBJ2-2; D: .; V: TRBV9
CDR3: CASSSYYSPLHF; DNA: TGTGCCAGCAGCTCCTACTACTCACCCCTCCACTTT; size: many; length: 12; J: TRBJ1-6; D: .; V: TRBV2
CDR3: CASNMAGGAYEQYF; DNA: TGTGCCAGCAACATGGCGGGAGGCGCCTACGAGCAGTACTTC; size: many; length: 14; J: TRBJ2-7; D: TRBD2; V: TRBV6-6
CDR3: CASSYPLTGGFPGEQYF; DNA: TGTGCCAGCAGTTACCCCCTGACGGGAGGTTTCCCGGGGGAGCAGTACTTC; size: .; length: 17; J: TRBJ2-7; D: TRBD2; V: TRBV6-5
CDR3: CASSLGVNQPQHF; DNA: TGTGCCAGCAGCTTAGGTGTCAATCAGCCCCAGCATTTT; size: many; length: 13; J: TRBJ1-5; D: .; V: TRBV7-9
CDR3: CASSVGWLDGGPKSYEQYF; DNA: TGTGCCAGCAGCGTCGGATGGCTGGATGGGGGGCCAAAAAGCTACGAGCAGTACTTC; size: .; length: 19; J: TRBJ2-7; D: .; V: TRBV9
CDR3: CASSANGGRGETQYF; DNA: TGTGCCAGCAGCGCGAATGGGGGGCGAGGAGAGACCCAGTACTTC; size: many; length: 15; J: TRBJ2-5; D: .; V: TRBV6-1
CDR3: CSARDRRTVGYEQYF; DNA: TGCAGTGCTAGAGATCGGCGGACTGTAGGATACGAGCAGTACTTC; size: many; length: 15; J: TRBJ2-7; D: .; V: TRBV20-1
CDR3: CSYSWQSNQPQHF; DNA: TGCAGTTACTCGTGGCAAAGCAATCAGCCCCAGCATTTT; size: .; length: 13; J: TRBJ1-5; D: .; V: TRBV20-1
CDR3: CASSPNTVTGELFF; DNA: TGTGCCAGTAGTCCGAACACAGTCACCGGGGAGCTGTTTTTT; size: many; length: 14; J: TRBJ2-2; D: .; V: TRBV19